This T cell receptor beta chain was sequenced during a study of cytomegalovirus exposure and HLA in healthy donors. As to this clone: Its cognate antigen is unknown.

Whole-study results and caveats: In a later analysis, a genetic analysis reported fewer productive-TCR N-insertions in an Asian-associated ancestry cluster than the cohort average. For most TCR sequences rarity was the rule, although some public TCRs occurred in many donors. Researchers reported from a later analysis that most CMV-associated TCR beta chains appeared HLA-restricted.

Primers: 60 Vbeta forward and 13 Jbeta reverse. Data came from immunoSEQ multiplex PCR; TCRdb stores just in-frame clones and leaves some out. The sample contains 200,000 to 250,000 clones, approximately 90% of which appear only once. The sample was PBMCs. This receptor was taken from a woman younger than 30 in good health and CMV-seronegative.

Here the CDR3 reads CASSPLTGKRAFF. In DNA form, the CDR3 reads TGTGCCAGCAGTCCCTTGACAGGGAAGCGAGCTTTCTTT. The chain uses TRBV7-6 and TRBJ1-1; 7 bases match TRBD1. Trimming cost V 6 bases and J 10 bases; bases outside gene matches: 11. The CDR3 is 13 residues long. Per germline, CDR1 SGHVS and CDR2 FNYEAQ.